Listed here are 15 T cell receptor beta chains from one sample, sequenced in a study of CD8 T cells in Susac syndrome. The authors reverse transcribed 0.5 to 1 ug RNA with random hexamers. TCRdb analysed the immunoSEQ multiplex PCR reads with MiXCR anew, one entry per CDR3 protein. The sample records some 220,000 distinct CDR3 sequences, 95% being singletons. Source material: CD4+ T cells from PBMCs. Every receptor here comes from a human donor with multiple sclerosis.

A word on this clonotype: An end of the junction differs from the germline gene, which may be a read error. CDR3 protein: CAISSSYNEQFF. DNA of the CDR3: TGTGCCATCAGTAGCTCCTACAATGAGCAGTTCTTC. This chain uses TRBV6-5 with TRBJ2-1; D is ambiguous. CDR3 length: 12 residues. Per the germline V gene, CDR1 is MNHEY and CDR2 is SVGAGI.

The chain employs TRBV20-1 and TRBJ2-1; D unclear. CDR3 length equals 14 residues. Germline V gene lookup returns CDR1 DFQATT and CDR2 SNEGSKA (reference sequence). Trimming took off 5 bases at V and 2 bases at J, with 13 bases between the two ends. The CDR3 sequence is CSAPGWNTYNEQFF. Here the CDR3 DNA reads TGCAGTGCTCCTGGGTGGAATACCTACAATGAGCAGTTCTTC.

This clonotype came up once. This chain links TRBV29-1 with TRBJ2-7, with D possibly TRBD2 on 6 matching bases. CDR1 SQVTM and CDR2 ANQGSEA come from the germline V gene. V was shortened by 4 bases and J by 5 bases, with 18 bases between the two germline ends. The CDR3 is made up of 14 amino acids. The CDR3 sequence is CSVARRAGTNEQYF. CDR3 DNA sequence: TGCAGCGTTGCAAGGAGGGCAGGAACAAACGAGCAGTACTTC.

J is TRBJ2-3 and V is TRBV5-1; 13 nucleotides match TRBD2. V shed 2 bases and J 8 bases; nucleotides not matched to a gene: 8. There are 16 residues in the CDR3. Germline CDR1 SGHRS, CDR2 YFSETQ. The CDR3 spells CASSFEGLAGSPTQYF. CDR3 nucleotide sequence: TGCGCCAGCAGCTTCGAGGGACTAGCGGGAAGTCCTACGCAGTATTTT.

This chain connects TRBV19 to TRBJ1-2; the D is unclear. This CDR3 has 15 amino acids. CDR1 is LNHDA and CDR2 is SQIVND in the germline V gene (reference sequence). The V end was cut by 1 base, the J end by 2 bases, with 11 bases between. This CDR3 reads CASSIGPWANYGYTF. The CDR3 DNA is TGTGCCAGTAGTATAGGGCCCTGGGCGAACTATGGCTACACCTTC.

The chain carries TRBV6-5 and TRBJ1-5; D remains unclear. CDR3 length: 14 residues. Germline CDR1 reads MNHEY; CDR2 reads SVGAGI. Trimming pared 0 bases from V and 4 bases from J, leaving 7 bases between. Here the CDR3 reads CASSYSSGNQPQHF. In DNA, the CDR3 is TGTGCCAGCAGTTACTCGAGCGGGAATCAGCCCCAGCATTTT.

The chain uses TRBV9 and TRBJ2-1; 10 nucleotides line up with TRBD2. From germline, CDR1 is SGDLS and CDR2 YYNGEE. Trimming took 2 bases from V and 7 from J; bases not matched to a gene: 15. The CDR3 is 18 residues long. The DNA for the CDR3 is TGTGCCAGCAGCGTCCAGCTCCCACTAGCGGGAAGGTGGAATGAGCAGTTCTTC. It is translated as CASSVQLPLAGRWNEQFF.

The chain is built from TRBV7-3 and TRBJ2-3, with 7 bases matching TRBD2. J was trimmed by 3 bases and V by 5 bases; bases with no gene match: 5. CDR1 is SGHTA, CDR2 FQGTGA, per germline. This CDR3 comprises 14 residues. CDR3 DNA sequence: TGTGCCAGCAGCACCAGCGGGATAACAGATACGCAGTATTTT. Amino acids: CASSTSGITDTQYF. The whole variable domain, remainder taken from reference TRBV7-3 and TRBJ2-3, is GAGVSQTPSNKVTEKGKYVELRCDPISGHTALYWYRQSLGQGPEFLIYFQGTGAADDSGLPNDRFFAVRPEGSVSTLKIQRTERGDSAVYLCASSTSGITDTQYFGPGTRLTVL.

J is TRBJ1-2 and V is TRBV6-5; D call uncertain. CDR3 size: 11 residues. Germline CDR1 and CDR2: MNHEY and SVGAGI. Trimming removed 10 bases at V and 2 bases at J, with 8 bases between. The CDR3 DNA follows: TGTGCCACAACAGCAAACTATGGCTACACCTTC. This sequence encodes CATTANYGYTF.

This chain links TRBV2 with TRBJ2-2; tentatively, D is TRBD2 (5 bases). The CDR3 consists of 13 residues. V dropped 9 bases and J dropped 3 bases, with 11 bases sitting between them. Per the germline V gene, CDR1 is SNHLY and CDR2 is FYNNEI. CDR3 protein: CASSGLHTGELFF. The CDR3 DNA is TGTGCCAGTTCGGGATTACACACCGGGGAGCTGTTTTTT.

The chain recombines TRBV28 with TRBJ2-7, with TRBD1 matching 8 bases. Germline V CDR1 and CDR2: MDHEN, SYDVKM. Trimming at V came to 4 bases and at J to 3 bases, leaving 8 bases not matched to a gene. This CDR3 contains 15 residues. The CDR3 protein is CASSYLRTGSYEQYF. In nucleotides, the CDR3 is TGTGCCAGCAGTTATTTAAGGACAGGGAGCTACGAGCAGTACTTC. Full variable domain (missing parts from reference TRBV28 and TRBJ2-7): DVKVTQSSRYLVKRTGEKVFLECVQDMDHENMFWYRQDPGLGLRLIYFSYDVKMKEKGDIPEGYSVSREKKERFSLILESASTNQTSMYLCASSYLRTGSYEQYFGPGTRLTVT.

V usage is TRBV15 and J usage is TRBJ2-1; 11 bases align to TRBD1. This CDR3 has 16 amino acids. V shed 1 base and J 8 bases; nucleotides not matched to a gene: 7. CDR1 and CDR2 from the germline V gene are LNHNV and YYDKDF (reference sequence). CDR3 loop: CATSRVGTGGKDEQFF. CDR3 in DNA: TGTGCCACCAGCAGAGTAGGGACAGGGGGGAAGGATGAGCAGTTCTTC.

The rearrangement links TRBV30 to TRBJ1-2; D is uncertain. V lost 1 base and J lost 8, with 11 bases in between. The CDR3 runs to 12 residues. Germline assignment: CDR1 GTSNPN and CDR2 SVGIG (reference sequence). The CDR3 protein is CAWSAGSGGYTF. The CDR3 coding sequence is TGTGCCTGGAGTGCGGGCTCCGGGGGCTACACCTTC. Supplemented by reference TRBV30 and TRBJ1-2, the full variable domain reads SQTIHQWPATLVQPVGSPLSLECTVEGTSNPNLYWYRQAAGRGLQLLFYSVGIGQISSEVPQNLSASRPQDRQFILSSKKLLLSDSGFYLCAWSAGSGGYTFGSGTRLTVV.

V is TRBV3-1 and J is TRBJ2-3, with unresolved D. This CDR3 comprises 10 residues. V was shortened by 10 bases and J by 6 bases, with 8 bases between the two germline ends. Germline V CDR1 and CDR2: LGHDT, YNNKEL (reference sequence). The chain's CDR3 is CAKTKDTQYF. Here the CDR3 DNA reads TGTGCCAAAACCAAGGATACGCAGTATTTT.

The rearrangement joins TRBV25-1 to TRBJ1-1; D is possibly TRBD1 (5 bases). V dropped 0 bases and J dropped 3 bases, with 14 bases sitting between them. The CDR3 contains 16 residues. Germline V gene data show CDR1 as MGHDK and CDR2 as SYGVNS. The chain's CDR3 is CASSEYGGQGHTEAFF. CDR3 bases: TGTGCCAGCAGTGAATATGGCGGACAAGGACACACTGAAGCTTTCTTT.